Here is one T cell receptor (beta chain) with its context. The data were taken from a study of blood T cells in healthy people across ages. CDR3 length: 9 residues. Trimming cost V 6 bases and J 7 bases, with 3 bases left between them. Germline V CDR1 and CDR2: LNHDA, SQIVND (reference sequence). A sample-barcoded 5' primer and a J-beta primer mix were used in a second PCR of roughly 7 to 11 cycles. TCRdb reanalysed the 5' RACE reads using MiXCR and keeps one entry per CDR3 protein. The repertoire consists of around 1,500,000 distinct CDR3 sequences, with about 43% occurring once and the leading ten covering around 8%. Peripheral blood was drawn, about 9.7 milliliters per donor.

The sample consisted of blood. The receptor was derived from a woman under 30 in good health. The chain is built from TRBV19 and TRBJ2-5; D unresolved. DNA for the CDR3: TGTGCCAGTAGCTCGACCCAGTACTTC. Its protein is CASSSTQYF.